This record covers a single T cell receptor (beta chain). Antigen unknown. Researchers ran the PCR with 60 Vbeta and 13 Jbeta primers. TCRdb's table, derived via immunoSEQ multiplex PCR, lists solely in-frame clones and lacks some. Here the sample spans fewer than 200,000 clones, 81% being singletons. The data belong to a study of cytomegalovirus exposure and HLA in healthy donors. Broader study findings: Most TCR beta V segments were productive about 90% or about 30% of the time in an earlier analysis.

Material for sequencing was PBMCs. The TCR sequence derives from a woman younger than 45 in good health and CMV-seronegative.

This chain's CDR3 is CASSFRRGPLNQPQHF. As DNA, the CDR3 is TGTGCCAGCAGTTTTCGGAGGGGACCCCTCAATCAGCCCCAGCATTTT. The rearrangement joins TRBV28 to TRBJ1-5; D possibly corresponds to TRBD1 (5 bases). The germline gives CDR1 MDHEN, CDR2 SYDVKM. The CDR3 is 16 residues long. V was shortened by 3 bases and J by 3 bases, with 15 bases between the two germline ends.